The 31 T cell receptor beta chains below were found in one sample sequenced in a study of blood T cell repertoires in COVID-19. The assay was immunoSEQ multiplex PCR, and TCRdb's table has in-frame clones only and misses some. The table lists under 200,000 clones, more than 70% of them singletons. Sequenced input: peripheral blood. Receptors were obtained from a man aged 18 to 30 with active or convalescent COVID-19.

This clone was counted a single time. The chain combines TRBV6-5 with TRBJ2-5, with 12 bases fitting TRBD1. The CDR3 is 13 amino acids. CDR1 MNHEY and CDR2 SVGAGI come from the germline V gene. V was clipped by 8 bases and J by 4 bases; unmatched bases: 2. CDR3 DNA: TGTGCCAGCCGGGACAGGGGGCGAGAGACCCAGTACTTC. Translating it yields CASRDRGRETQYF.

CDR3 loop: CASSISGGAYNEQFF. Here the CDR3 DNA reads TGTGCCAGCAGCATTAGCGGGGGGGCCTACAATGAGCAGTTCTTC. This chain connects TRBV11-2 to TRBJ2-1, with 11 bases aligning to TRBD2. Germline V gene lookup returns CDR1 SGHAT and CDR2 FQNNGV. CDR3 size: 15 residues. J gave up 2 bases and V 5 bases, and 2 bases lay outside the gene matches.

The chain combines TRBV30 with TRBJ1-1; 8 bases are shared with TRBD1. The germline gives CDR1 GTSNPN, CDR2 SVGIG (reference sequence). There are 12 residues in the CDR3. V dropped 1 base and J dropped 5; count of bases not matched to a gene: 0. In DNA form, the CDR3 reads TGTGCCTGGAGTGACAGGGGGACTGAAGCTTTCTTT. It encodes CAWSDRGTEAFF.

The chain combines TRBV18 with TRBJ1-1; D is unclear. This CDR3 region has 13 residues. Trimming stripped 4 bases from V and 1 base from J, with 7 bases between. Per germline, CDR1 KGHSH and CDR2 LQKENI. This CDR3 is CASSQGENTEAFF. CDR3 bases: TGTGCCAGCTCACAGGGAGAGAACACTGAAGCTTTCTTT.

V is TRBV5-1 and J is TRBJ1-4; TRBD1 is a possible D gene (5 bases). The CDR3 has 14 residues. Germline CDR1 and CDR2: SGHRS and YFSETQ. Trimming stripped 5 bases from V and 3 bases from J, with 11 bases between. The CDR3: CASRGDIANEKLFF. The CDR3 DNA reads as TGCGCCAGCAGAGGGGATATTGCTAATGAAAAACTGTTTTTT.

The chain employs TRBV7-2 and TRBJ2-1; 9 bases map to TRBD2. The germline V gene has CDR1 SGHTA and CDR2 FQGNSA. The CDR3 is made up of 18 amino acids. Trimming at V came to 1 base and at J to 6 bases, leaving 13 bases not matched to a gene. CDR3 DNA: TGTGCCAGCAGCTTAGAGGCTTTAGCGGGAGCCCCTCTCAATGAGCAGTTCTTC. Amino acids: CASSLEALAGAPLNEQFF.

CDR3 region: CASSQVWTSGGTENIQYF. CDR3 sequence (DNA): TGTGCCAGCAGCCAAGTTTGGACTAGCGGGGGGACGGAAAACATTCAGTACTTC. The chain combines TRBV4-2 with TRBJ2-4; TRBD2 agrees at 14 bases. The junction had 7 bases not matched to a gene; V was cut back by 1 base and J by 5 bases. The CDR3 is 18 residues long. Germline lookup yields CDR1 LGHNA and CDR2 YNFKEQ.

In its sample, this clone was seen once. The chain links TRBV6-2 or TRBV6-3 to TRBJ2-6; 8 nucleotides line up with TRBD1. V trimming: 0 bases; J trimming: 2 bases; junction bases outside the gene matches: 9. CDR3 length equals 19 residues. CDR1 and CDR2 (germline): MNHEY, SVGEGT. This CDR3 is CASSYSSWTGLAGANVLTF. The CDR3 region has the DNA TGTGCCAGCAGTTACTCGAGTTGGACAGGGCTAGCTGGGGCCAACGTCCTGACTTTC.

This chain connects TRBV19 to TRBJ1-1, with D possibly TRBD1 on 6 matching bases. The V gene's germline CDR1 is LNHDA and CDR2 SQIVND (reference sequence). V dropped 6 bases and J dropped 1 base, with 12 bases sitting between them. The CDR3 runs 14 residues. CDR3 sequence: CASSPRGWNTEAFF. The CDR3 DNA follows: TGTGCCAGTAGCCCCAGGGGTTGGAACACTGAAGCTTTCTTT.

V is TRBV27 and J is TRBJ2-3; D unresolved. CDR1 MNHEY and CDR2 SMNVEV come from the germline V gene (reference sequence). Trimming removed 2 bases from V and 1 base from J, with 13 bases in between. The CDR3 spans 16 residues. CDR3: CASSLEAIPRTDTQYF. The CDR3 DNA is TGTGCCAGCAGTTTAGAGGCGATCCCTCGCACAGATACGCAGTATTTT.

This clone was counted once. The genes are TRBV25-1 and TRBJ1-1, with D tentatively TRBD1 (6 bases). The CDR3 extends over 13 amino acids. V lost 4 bases and J lost 4, with 10 bases in between. The V gene's germline CDR1 is MGHDK and CDR2 SYGVNS. CDR3 in amino acids: CASSVGAATEAFF. DNA of the CDR3: TGTGCCAGCAGTGTGGGGGCGGCCACTGAAGCTTTCTTT.

V gene TRBV19 combines with J gene TRBJ2-1; tentatively, D is TRBD1 (6 bases). Trimming removed 4 bases at V and 3 bases at J, with 13 bases between. The CDR3 totals 15 residues. CDR1 is LNHDA, CDR2 SQIVND, per germline (reference sequence). CDR3 nucleotide sequence: TGTGCCAGTAGTAACAAACAGGGAAGCTACAATGAGCAGTTCTTC. It is translated as CASSNKQGSYNEQFF. The variable domain in full, with the rest retrieved from reference TRBV19 and TRBJ2-1, is DGGITQSPKYLFRKEGQNVTLSCEQNLNHDAMYWYRQDPGQGLRLIYYSQIVNDFQKGDIAEGYSVSREKKESFPLTVTSAQKNPTAFYLCASSNKQGSYNEQFFGPGTRLTVL.

On this clone: Germline and junction disagree at one end, which may indicate a read error. The chain joins TRBV7-7 to TRBJ1-1, with TRBD1 matching over 9 bases. The germline V gene has CDR1 SSHAT and CDR2 FNYEAQ (reference sequence). The CDR3 is 13 residues long. DNA for the CDR3: TGTGCTAGCAGCCCAGACAGGGGGGCTGAAGCTTTCTTT. Protein sequence: CASSPDRGAEAFF.

This clone appeared a single time. The chain combines TRBV10-3 with TRBJ2-7; TRBD1 matches 7 bases. CDR1 and CDR2 (germline): ENHRY, SYGVKD. After removal of 3 bases from V and 1 base from J, the junction contained 9 bases not matched to a gene. The CDR3 consists of 16 residues. The CDR3 here is CAISESDRVGSYEQYF. In nucleotides, the CDR3 is TGTGCCATCAGTGAATCCGACAGGGTGGGATCCTACGAGCAGTACTTC.

This chain connects TRBV7-8 to TRBJ2-6, with TRBD1 matching 12 bases. Trimming at V came to 4 bases and at J to 2 bases, leaving 6 bases not matched to a gene. The CDR3 runs 18 residues. CDR1 SGHVS and CDR2 FQNEAQ come from the germline V gene. The CDR3 loop is CASSYPGTGGAGANVLTF. In DNA form, the CDR3 reads TGTGCCAGCAGCTACCCCGGGACAGGGGGCGCTGGGGCCAACGTCCTGACTTTC.

V is TRBV7-9 and J is TRBJ2-1; 8 bases align to TRBD2. Looked up from germline, CDR1 is SEHNR and CDR2 is FQNEAQ (reference sequence). Trimming cost V 5 bases and J 7 bases; bases outside gene matches: 4. The CDR3 contains 13 residues. This CDR3 is CASSDGTRNEQFF. CDR3 sequence (DNA): TGTGCCAGCAGCGACGGGACTAGGAATGAGCAGTTCTTC.

This chain joins TRBV18 and TRBJ2-1, with D perhaps matching TRBD2 (8 bases). Per the germline V gene, CDR1 is KGHSH and CDR2 is LQKENI. Trimming shortened V by 2 bases and J by 8 bases, and 28 bases separated the two germline ends. The length of the CDR3 is 19 residues. The CDR3 spells CASSPGRGVEREIKDEQFF. CDR3 coding DNA: TGTGCCAGCTCACCAGGCAGGGGGGTCGAGCGGGAGATTAAAGATGAGCAGTTCTTC.

This clone was found once. This chain joins TRBV5-6 and TRBJ2-7; the match to TRBD2 covers 7 bases. The V segment lost 1 base and the J segment 7 bases; nucleotides outside the gene matches: 5. The CDR3 is 13 amino acids. CDR1 is SGHDT and CDR2 is YYEEEE in the germline V gene. The CDR3, as DNA: TGTGCCAGCAGCTTGATCGCGGGAGATGAGCAGTACTTC. It translates to CASSLIAGDEQYF.

This clone has a single count. The CDR3: CAESGGKLAGGNNEQFF. The CDR3 DNA follows: TGTGCCGAATCAGGGGGGAAACTAGCGGGAGGTAACAATGAGCAGTTCTTC. The chain carries TRBV28 and TRBJ2-1; 12 bases are shared with TRBD2. Germline V gene lookup returns CDR1 MDHEN and CDR2 SYDVKM. After removal of 11 bases from V and 5 bases from J, the junction contained 16 bases not matched to a gene. This CDR3 is built from 17 residues.

This clone occurred a few times. Other nucleotide sequences in the sample specify the same CDR3. The CDR3 DNA reads as TGTGCCAGCAGCCTAGGACAACACTCTGGAAACACCATATATTTT. Its translation is CASSLGQHSGNTIYF. The gene calls are TRBV7-9 and TRBJ1-3, with a possible D match to TRBD1 (5 bases). Germline V gene lookup returns CDR1 SEHNR and CDR2 FQNEAQ (reference sequence). This CDR3 is 15 amino acids long. Trimming pared 5 bases from V and 0 bases from J, leaving 11 bases between.

The chain links TRBV6-2 or TRBV6-3 to TRBJ2-3; 7 bases map to TRBD1. Germline V gene lookup returns CDR1 MNHEY and CDR2 SVGEGT. J lost 3 bases, V lost 2 bases, and 8 bases had no gene match. The CDR3 runs 16 residues. CDR3 in amino acids: CASSYRQGLRTDTQYF. The CDR3 DNA reads TGTGCCAGCAGTTACCGACAGGGTCTTCGAACAGATACGCAGTATTTT.

This chain joins TRBV7-8 and TRBJ2-7; 9 bases are shared with TRBD2. This CDR3 is 15 amino acids long. Unmatched junction bases numbered 4, after V lost 1 base and J lost 3 bases. CDR1 and CDR2 (germline): SGHVS, FQNEAQ. The CDR3 sequence is CASSLGVSGSYEQYF. The CDR3 region has the DNA TGTGCCAGCAGCTTAGGGGTTAGCGGGAGCTACGAGCAGTACTTC.

CDR3 bases: TGTGCCAGCTCACTAGCGGGACAGGGCTACTCTGGGGCCAACGTCCTGACTTTC. It specifies CASSLAGQGYSGANVLTF. The V and J genes are TRBV18 and TRBJ2-6, with D perhaps matching TRBD1 (9 bases). V was cut by 4 bases and J by 0 bases, with 16 bases left in between. CDR1 is KGHSH, CDR2 LQKENI, per germline. The CDR3 length is 18 residues.

The genes are TRBV6-6 and TRBJ1-4; maybe TRBD1 (5 bases). This CDR3 comprises 16 residues. Germline V gene lookup returns CDR1 MNHNY and CDR2 SVGAGI (reference sequence). V shed 6 bases and J shed 5 bases, with 19 bases lying between them. The CDR3 is CASSSADRTQNEKLFF. In nucleotides, the CDR3 is TGTGCCAGCAGCTCAGCTGACCGGACACAGAATGAAAAACTGTTTTTT.

This clone was counted a few times. The chain employs TRBV6-4 and TRBJ2-3; D is ambiguous. V was pared by 0 bases and J by 1 base, with 5 bases between. This CDR3 region has 14 residues. Germline V gene lookup returns CDR1 MRHNA and CDR2 SNTAGT. The CDR3 nucleotides read TGTGCCAGCAGTGACTCGCAGGGCACAGATACGCAGTATTTT. This gives the protein CASSDSQGTDTQYF.

The V and J genes are TRBV5-4 and TRBJ2-5; 10 bases are a match to TRBD2. Unmatched junction bases numbered 9, after V lost 4 bases and J lost 3 bases. The CDR3 is made up of 16 amino acids. Per the germline V gene, CDR1 is SGHNT and CDR2 is YYREEE (reference sequence). CDR3 nucleotides: TGTGCCAGCAGCGGGGGACTAGCGATAGCTAAAGAGACCCAGTACTTC. Amino acids: CASSGGLAIAKETQYF.

The chain uses TRBV5-4 and TRBJ2-1, with D unclear. Looked up from germline, CDR1 is SGHNT and CDR2 is YYREEE (reference sequence). Trimming took off 4 bases at V and 6 bases at J, with 17 bases between the two ends. The CDR3 runs 15 residues. The CDR3 nucleotides are TGTGCCAGCAGCCCGGGTCGGGTGATGGGCAATGAGCAGTTCTTC. Its translation: CASSPGRVMGNEQFF. The whole variable domain, filled in from reference TRBV5-4 and TRBJ2-1, reads ETGVTQSPTHLIKTRGQQVTLRCSSQSGHNTVSWYQQALGQGPQFIFQYYREEENGRGNFPPRFSGLQFPNYSSELNVNALELDDSALYLCASSPGRVMGNEQFFGPGTRLTVL.

The chain couples TRBV29-1 to TRBJ2-1; 11 bases fit TRBD2. This CDR3 is built from 16 residues. In germline, CDR1 is SQVTM, CDR2 ANQGSEA. V dropped 3 bases and J dropped 1; count of bases not matched to a gene: 5. CDR3 in amino acids: CSVDGLAGGSYNEQFF. The CDR3 DNA reads TGCAGCGTTGATGGACTAGCGGGTGGTTCCTACAATGAGCAGTTCTTC.

This rearrangement joins TRBV7-2 to TRBJ1-1, with D hard to call. Germline V gene sequence: CDR1 SGHTA, CDR2 FQGNSA. V gave up 4 bases and J gave up 0 bases, with 6 bases separating them. This CDR3 spans 13 amino acids. CDR3 in amino acids: CASSSPMNTEAFF. In DNA, the CDR3 is TGTGCCAGCAGCTCGCCTATGAACACTGAAGCTTTCTTT.

The J gene is TRBJ2-1, the V gene TRBV7-3; 7 bases map to TRBD1. With 5 bases clipped from V and 5 bases from J, the junction kept 9 bases outside the gene matches. Germline V gene lookup returns CDR1 SGHTA and CDR2 FQGTGA. This CDR3 is 15 amino acids long. The CDR3 bases are TGTGCCAGCAGCATGGGACAGAGTGGACACAATGAGCAGTTCTTC. Encoded protein: CASSMGQSGHNEQFF.

This clone was counted between two and nine times. The chain employs TRBV28 and TRBJ1-2; D gene uncertain. V was cut by 2 bases and J by 8 bases, with 15 bases left in between. The CDR3 extends over 14 amino acids. Germline V gives CDR1 MDHEN, CDR2 SYDVKM. The CDR3 coding sequence is TGTGCCAGCAGTTTAATAGGGAGCCCGAACGGCTACACCTTC. This sequence encodes CASSLIGSPNGYTF.